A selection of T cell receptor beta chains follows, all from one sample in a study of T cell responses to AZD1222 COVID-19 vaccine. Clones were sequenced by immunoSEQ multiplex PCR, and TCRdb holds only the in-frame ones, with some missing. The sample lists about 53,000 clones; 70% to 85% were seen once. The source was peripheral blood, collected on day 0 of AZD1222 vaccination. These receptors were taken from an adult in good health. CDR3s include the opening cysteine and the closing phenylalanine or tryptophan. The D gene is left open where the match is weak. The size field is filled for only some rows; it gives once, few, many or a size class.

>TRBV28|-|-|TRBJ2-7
CASKTWSYEQYF
TGTGCCAGCAAAACGTGGTCCTACGAGCAGTACTTC
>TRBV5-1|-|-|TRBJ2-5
CASSLEETQYF
TGCGCCAGCAGCTTGGAGGAGACCCAGTACTTC
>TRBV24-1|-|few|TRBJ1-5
CATSTGTFGSNQPQHF
TGTGCCACCAGTACTGGGACATTTGGTAGCAATCAGCCCCAGCATTTT
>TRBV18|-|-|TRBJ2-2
CASSPPSLANTGELFF
TGTGCCAGCTCACCACCATCCCTAGCGAACACCGGGGAGCTGTTTTTT
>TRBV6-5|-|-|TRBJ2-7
CASSTPDRPPYEQYF
TGTGCCAGCAGCACACCCGACAGGCCGCCCTACGAGCAGTACTTC
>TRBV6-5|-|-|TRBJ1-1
CASSSDRFYTEAFF
TGTGCCAGCAGCTCCGACAGGTTTTACACTGAAGCTTTCTTT
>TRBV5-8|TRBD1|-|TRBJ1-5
CASSFRDRGLRGNQPQHF
TGTGCCAGCAGCTTTCGCGACAGGGGGCTTCGGGGCAATCAGCCCCAGCATTTT
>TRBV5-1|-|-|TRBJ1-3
CASSSTGLSEEGTIYF
TGCGCCAGCAGCTCGACGGGGTTGTCAGAGGAAGGCACCATATATTTT
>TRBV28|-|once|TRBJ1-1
CASSSPLPVPRAFF
TGTGCCAGCAGTTCGCCCTTGCCAGTCCCCCGGGCTTTCTTT
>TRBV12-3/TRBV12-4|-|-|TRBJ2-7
CASSLNRAYEQYF
TGTGCCAGCAGTTTAAACAGGGCCTACGAGCAGTACTTC
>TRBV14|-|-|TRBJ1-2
CASSQQNGPWGF
TGTGCCAGCAGCCAACAAAATGGGCCATGGGGCTTC
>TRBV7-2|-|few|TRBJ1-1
CASSPLSDEAFF
TGTGCCAGCAGCCCTTTGAGCGATGAAGCTTTCTTT
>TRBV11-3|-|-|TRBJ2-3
CASSPGTVSTDTQYF
TGTGCCAGCAGCCCCGGGACCGTTAGCACAGATACGCAGTATTTT
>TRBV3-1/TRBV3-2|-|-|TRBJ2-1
CASSQLRGGLSYNEQFF
TGTGCCAGCAGCCAACTCAGAGGCGGTTTATCCTACAATGAGCAGTTCTTC
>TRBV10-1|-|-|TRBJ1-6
CASSESRTGNSPLHF
TGCGCCAGCAGTGAGTCGAGGACCGGTAATTCACCCCTCCACTTT
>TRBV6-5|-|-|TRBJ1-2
CASSYWGIGYTF
TGTGCCAGCAGTTACTGGGGGATCGGCTACACCTTC
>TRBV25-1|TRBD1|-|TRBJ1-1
CASSGQGATEAFF
TGTGCCAGCAGTGGACAGGGCGCCACTGAAGCTTTCTTT
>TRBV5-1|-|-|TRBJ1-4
CASSYTGGNEKLFF
TGCGCCAGCAGTTACACCGGGGGAAATGAAAAACTGTTTTTT
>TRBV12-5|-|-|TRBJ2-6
CASGLSPSGANVLTF
TGTGCTAGTGGTTTATCTCCGTCTGGGGCCAACGTCCTGACTTTC
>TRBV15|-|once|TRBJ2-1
CATSRERGALGNEQFF
TGTGCCACCAGCAGAGAAAGGGGGGCCCTGGGCAATGAGCAGTTCTTC
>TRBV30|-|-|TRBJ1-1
CAWSERLTEAFF
TGTGCCTGGAGTGAACGGCTCACTGAAGCTTTCTTT
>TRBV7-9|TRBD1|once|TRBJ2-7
CASSPRDRSSYEQYF
TGTGCCAGCAGCCCCCGGGACAGGAGCTCCTACGAGCAGTACTTC
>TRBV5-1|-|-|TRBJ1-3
CASSWEGGSGNTIYF
TGCGCCAGCAGCTGGGAGGGGGGATCTGGAAACACCATATATTTT
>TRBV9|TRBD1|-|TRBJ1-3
CASSGKGTAKGNTIYF
TGTGCCAGCAGCGGAAAAGGGACAGCGAAAGGAAACACCATATATTTT